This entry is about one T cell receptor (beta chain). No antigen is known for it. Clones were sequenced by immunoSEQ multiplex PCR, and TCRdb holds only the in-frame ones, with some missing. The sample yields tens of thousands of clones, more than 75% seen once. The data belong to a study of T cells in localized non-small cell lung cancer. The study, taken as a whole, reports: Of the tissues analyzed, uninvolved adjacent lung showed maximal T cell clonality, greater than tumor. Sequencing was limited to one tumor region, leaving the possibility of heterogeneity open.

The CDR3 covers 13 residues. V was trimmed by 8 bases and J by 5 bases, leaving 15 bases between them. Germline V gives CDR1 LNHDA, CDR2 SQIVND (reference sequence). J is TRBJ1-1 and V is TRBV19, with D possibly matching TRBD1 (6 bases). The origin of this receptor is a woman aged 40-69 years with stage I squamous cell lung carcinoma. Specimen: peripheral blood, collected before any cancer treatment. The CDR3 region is CASRGGGWTEAFF. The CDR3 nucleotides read TGTGCCAGTCGGGGAGGGGGTTGGACTGAAGCTTTCTTT.